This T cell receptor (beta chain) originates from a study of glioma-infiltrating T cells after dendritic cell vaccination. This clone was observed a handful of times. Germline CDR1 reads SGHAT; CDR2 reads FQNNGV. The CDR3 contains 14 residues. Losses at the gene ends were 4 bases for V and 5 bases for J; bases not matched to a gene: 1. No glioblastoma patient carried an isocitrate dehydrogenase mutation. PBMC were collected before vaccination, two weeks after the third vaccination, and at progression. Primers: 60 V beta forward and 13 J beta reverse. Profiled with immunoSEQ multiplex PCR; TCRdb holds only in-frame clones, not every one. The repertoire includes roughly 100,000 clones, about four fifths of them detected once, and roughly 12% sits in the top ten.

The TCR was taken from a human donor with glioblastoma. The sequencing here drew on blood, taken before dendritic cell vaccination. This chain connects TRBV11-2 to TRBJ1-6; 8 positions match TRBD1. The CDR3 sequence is CASSSDRDNSPLHF. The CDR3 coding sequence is TGTGCCAGCAGCTCGGACAGGGATAATTCACCCCTCCACTTT.